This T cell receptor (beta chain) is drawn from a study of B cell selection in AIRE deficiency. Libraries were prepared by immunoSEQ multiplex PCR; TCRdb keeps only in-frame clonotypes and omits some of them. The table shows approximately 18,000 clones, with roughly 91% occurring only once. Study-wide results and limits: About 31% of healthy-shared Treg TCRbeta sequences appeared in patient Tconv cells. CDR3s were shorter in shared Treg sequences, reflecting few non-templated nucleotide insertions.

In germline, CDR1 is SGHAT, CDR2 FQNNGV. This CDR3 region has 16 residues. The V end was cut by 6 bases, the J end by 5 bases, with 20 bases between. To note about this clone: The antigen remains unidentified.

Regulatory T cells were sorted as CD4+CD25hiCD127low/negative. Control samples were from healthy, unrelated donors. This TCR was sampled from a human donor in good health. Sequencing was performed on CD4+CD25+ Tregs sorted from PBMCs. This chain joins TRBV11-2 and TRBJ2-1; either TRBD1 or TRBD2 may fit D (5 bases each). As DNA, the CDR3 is TGTGCCAGCAGTTATACGGGTTGGGGGTTGAACAATGAGCAGTTCTTC. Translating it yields CASSYTGWGLNNEQFF.